Sequencing of this T cell receptor beta chain was carried out in a study of T cells in Graves' hyperthyroidism and ophthalmopathy. Notes on the study in general: Ophthalmopathy was model-predicted a median roughly 6.2 months pre-onset.

Trimming cost V 5 bases and J 2 bases, with 16 bases left between them. The CDR3 consists of 15 residues. Germline values: CDR1 SGHTA, CDR2 FQGNSA. About 10 ml fresh peripheral blood yielded the PBMCs. The CDR3 regions of TCR beta were amplified from RNA transcripts. TCR CDR3 underwent first-round RT-PCR with the HTBI primer set. A single record per CDR3 protein comes from TCRdb applying MiXCR to the multiplex PCR reads. The data hold about 360,000 distinct CDR3 sequences, with around a quarter observed a single time. This clonotype was seen repeatedly, ten times or more. Antigen: not known. This TCR came from a man aged 45-65 years with Graves' hyperthyroidism. The chain has TRBV7-2 and TRBJ2-7; D might be TRBD2 (6 bases). Sequenced sample: blood. CDR3 protein: CASSLHRGSAYEQYF. In DNA, the CDR3 is TGTGCCAGCAGCCTCCATCGGGGGAGTGCCTACGAGCAGTACTTC.